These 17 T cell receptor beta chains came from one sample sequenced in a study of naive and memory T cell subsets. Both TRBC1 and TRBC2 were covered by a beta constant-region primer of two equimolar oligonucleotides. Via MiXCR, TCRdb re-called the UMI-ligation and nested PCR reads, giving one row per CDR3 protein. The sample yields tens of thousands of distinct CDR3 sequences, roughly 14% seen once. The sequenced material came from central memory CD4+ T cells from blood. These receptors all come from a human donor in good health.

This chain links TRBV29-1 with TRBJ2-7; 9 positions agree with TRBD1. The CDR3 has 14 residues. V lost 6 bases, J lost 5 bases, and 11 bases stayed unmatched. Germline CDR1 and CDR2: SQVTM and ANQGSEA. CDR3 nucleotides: TGCAGCGTGGTTCCGGGACAGGGAAGCCACGAGCAGTACTTC. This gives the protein CSVVPGQGSHEQYF.

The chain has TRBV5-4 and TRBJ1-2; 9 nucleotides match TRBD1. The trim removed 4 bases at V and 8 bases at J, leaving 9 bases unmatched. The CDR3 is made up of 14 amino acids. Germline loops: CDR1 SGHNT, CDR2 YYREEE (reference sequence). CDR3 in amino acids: CASSPRTGERGYTF. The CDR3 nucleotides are TGTGCCAGCAGCCCACGGACAGGGGAGAGGGGCTACACCTTC.

CDR3 sequence: CASSLSGAGGYTF. In DNA form, the CDR3 reads TGTGCCAGCAGTTTATCAGGGGCAGGCGGCTACACCTTC. V and J are TRBV27 and TRBJ1-2; D may be TRBD1 (5 bases). V gave up 0 bases and J gave up 8 bases, with 10 bases separating them. Germline CDR1 is MNHEY and CDR2 is SMNVEV (reference sequence). This CDR3 is built from 13 residues.

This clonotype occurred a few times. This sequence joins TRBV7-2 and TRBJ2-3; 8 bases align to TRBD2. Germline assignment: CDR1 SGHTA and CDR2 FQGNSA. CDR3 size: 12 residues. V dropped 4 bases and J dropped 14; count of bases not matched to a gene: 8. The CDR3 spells CASSSLGLVWYF. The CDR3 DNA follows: TGTGCCAGCAGCTCCCTGGGACTAGTTTGGTATTTT.

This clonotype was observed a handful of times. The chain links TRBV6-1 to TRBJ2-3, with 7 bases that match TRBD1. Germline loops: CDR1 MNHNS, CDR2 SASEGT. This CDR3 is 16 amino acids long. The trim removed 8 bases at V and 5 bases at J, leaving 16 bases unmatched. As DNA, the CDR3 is TGTGCCAGCTACGCGCTGTACAGGGGCCGAGGAGATACGCAGTATTTT. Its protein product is CASYALYRGRGDTQYF.

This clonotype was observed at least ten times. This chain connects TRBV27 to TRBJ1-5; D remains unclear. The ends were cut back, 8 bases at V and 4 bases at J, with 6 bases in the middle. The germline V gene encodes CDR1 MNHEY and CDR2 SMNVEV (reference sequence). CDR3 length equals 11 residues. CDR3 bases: TGTGCCAGCGGAACGAATCAGCCCCAGCATTTT. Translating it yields CASGTNQPQHF.

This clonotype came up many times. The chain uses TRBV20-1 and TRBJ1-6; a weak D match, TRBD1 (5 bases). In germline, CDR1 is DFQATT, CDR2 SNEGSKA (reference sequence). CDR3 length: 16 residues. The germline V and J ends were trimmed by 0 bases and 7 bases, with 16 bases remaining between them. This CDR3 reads CSARDRQGFMNSPLHF. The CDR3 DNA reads TGCAGTGCTAGAGATCGGCAGGGATTTATGAATTCACCCCTCCACTTT.

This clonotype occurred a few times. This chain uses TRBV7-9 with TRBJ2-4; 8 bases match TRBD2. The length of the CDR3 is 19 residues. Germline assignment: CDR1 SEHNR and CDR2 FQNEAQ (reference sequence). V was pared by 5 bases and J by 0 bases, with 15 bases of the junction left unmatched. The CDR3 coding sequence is TGTGCCAGCAGCCCTACCACCGGGGGGGCTTTCCTAGCCAAAAACATTCAGTACTTC. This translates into CASSPTTGGAFLAKNIQYF.

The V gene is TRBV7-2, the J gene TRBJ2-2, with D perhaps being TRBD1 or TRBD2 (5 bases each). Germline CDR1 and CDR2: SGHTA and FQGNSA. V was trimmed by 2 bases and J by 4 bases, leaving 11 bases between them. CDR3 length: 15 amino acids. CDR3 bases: TGTGCCAGCAGCTTAAAGCTTGGGGGCACCGGGGAGCTGTTTTTT. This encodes CASSLKLGGTGELFF.

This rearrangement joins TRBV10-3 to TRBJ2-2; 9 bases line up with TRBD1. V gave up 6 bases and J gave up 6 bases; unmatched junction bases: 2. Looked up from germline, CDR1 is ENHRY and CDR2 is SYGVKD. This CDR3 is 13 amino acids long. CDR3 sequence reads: CAISNRGPGELFF. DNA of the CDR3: TGTGCCATCAGCAACAGGGGGCCCGGGGAGCTGTTTTTT.

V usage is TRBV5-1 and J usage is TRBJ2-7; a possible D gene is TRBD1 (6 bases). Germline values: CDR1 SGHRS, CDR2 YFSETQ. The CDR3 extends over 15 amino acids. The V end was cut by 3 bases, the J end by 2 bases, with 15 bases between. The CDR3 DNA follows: TGCGCCAGCAGCTCCGACAGGACCGCAACCTACGAGCAGTACTTC. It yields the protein CASSSDRTATYEQYF.

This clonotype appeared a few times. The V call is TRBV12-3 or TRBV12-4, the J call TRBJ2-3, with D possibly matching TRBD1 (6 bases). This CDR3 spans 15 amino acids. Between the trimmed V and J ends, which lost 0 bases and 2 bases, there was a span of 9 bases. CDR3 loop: CASSLAVGATDTQYF. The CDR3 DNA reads TGTGCCAGCAGTTTAGCGGTGGGGGCCACAGATACGCAGTATTTT.

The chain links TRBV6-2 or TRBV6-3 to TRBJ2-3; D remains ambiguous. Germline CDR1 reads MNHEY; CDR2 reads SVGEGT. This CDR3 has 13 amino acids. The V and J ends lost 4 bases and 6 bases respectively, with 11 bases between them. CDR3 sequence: CASSFGRMDTQYF. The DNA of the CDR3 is TGTGCCAGCAGTTTCGGGCGTATGGATACGCAGTATTTT.

The CDR3, as DNA: TGCAGTGCTCACTCCGCCCGTGAGCAGTTCTTC. This encodes CSAHSAREQFF. This sequence joins TRBV20-1 and TRBJ2-1; no clear D. Germline V CDR1 and CDR2: DFQATT, SNEGSKA (reference sequence). V dropped 5 bases and J dropped 9 bases, with 11 bases sitting between them. This CDR3 is 11 amino acids long.

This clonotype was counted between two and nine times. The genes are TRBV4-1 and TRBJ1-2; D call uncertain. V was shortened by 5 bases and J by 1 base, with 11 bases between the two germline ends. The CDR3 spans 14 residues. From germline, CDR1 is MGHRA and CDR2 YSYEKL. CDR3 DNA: TGCGCCAGCAGCTCCTTGGACGGTAACTATGGCTACACCTTC. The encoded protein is CASSSLDGNYGYTF.

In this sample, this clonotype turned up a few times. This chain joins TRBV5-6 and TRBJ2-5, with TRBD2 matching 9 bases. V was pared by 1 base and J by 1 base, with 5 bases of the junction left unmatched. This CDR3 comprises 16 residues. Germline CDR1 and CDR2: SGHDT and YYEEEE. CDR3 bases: TGTGCCAGCAGCTTGAGGGGGACTAGCTTCCAAGAGACCCAGTACTTC. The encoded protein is CASSLRGTSFQETQYF.

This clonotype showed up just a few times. The CDR3 region is CASSEAVSRSNQPQHF. The CDR3 DNA reads TGTGCCAGCAGTGAAGCGGTTTCAAGGAGCAATCAGCCCCAGCATTTT. The gene calls are TRBV6-1 and TRBJ1-5; D remains unclear. Per germline, CDR1 MNHNS and CDR2 SASEGT. V lost 0 bases and J 1 base, leaving 10 bases between the germline ends. The CDR3 sequence is 16 residues long.